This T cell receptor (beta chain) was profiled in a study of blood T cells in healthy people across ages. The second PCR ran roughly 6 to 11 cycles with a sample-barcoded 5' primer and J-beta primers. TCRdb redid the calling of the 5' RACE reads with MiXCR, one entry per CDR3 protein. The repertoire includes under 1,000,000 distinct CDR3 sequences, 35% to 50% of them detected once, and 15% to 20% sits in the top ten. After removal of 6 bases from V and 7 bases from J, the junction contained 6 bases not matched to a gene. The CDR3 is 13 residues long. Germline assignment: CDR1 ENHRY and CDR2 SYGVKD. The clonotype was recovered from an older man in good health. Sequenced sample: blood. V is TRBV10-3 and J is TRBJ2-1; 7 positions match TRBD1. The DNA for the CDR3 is TGTGCCATCAGAACCGGGACAGAAAATGAGCAGTTCTTC. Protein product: CAIRTGTENEQFF.